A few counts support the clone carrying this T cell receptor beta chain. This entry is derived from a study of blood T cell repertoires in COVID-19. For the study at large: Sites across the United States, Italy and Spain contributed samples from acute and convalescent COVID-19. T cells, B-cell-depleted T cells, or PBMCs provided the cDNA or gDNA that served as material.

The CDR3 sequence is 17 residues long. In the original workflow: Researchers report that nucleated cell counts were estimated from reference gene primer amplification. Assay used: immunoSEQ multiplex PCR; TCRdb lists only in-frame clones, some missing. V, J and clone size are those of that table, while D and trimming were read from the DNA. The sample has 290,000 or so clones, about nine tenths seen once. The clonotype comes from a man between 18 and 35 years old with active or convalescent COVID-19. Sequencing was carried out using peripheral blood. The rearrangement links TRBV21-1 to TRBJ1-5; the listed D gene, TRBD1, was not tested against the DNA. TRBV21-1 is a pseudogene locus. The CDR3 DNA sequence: TGTGCCAGCAGACACGTAAACCGGGACAGGGAGGTTCAGCCCCAGCATTTT. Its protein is CASRHVNRDREVQPQHF.